This T cell receptor (beta chain) was retrieved from a study of blood T cell repertoires in COVID-19 (dated by TCRdb to about 2020). At the level of the whole study: Samples from collaborators originated in the United States, Italy and Spain and spanned both the acute and convalescent phases of COVID-19. The dataset comprised deeply sampled blood TCRbeta repertoires from subjects exposed to, actively infected with, or recovered from COVID-19. Nearly every sample came with metadata listing a de-identified subject ID, COVID-19 status, age in years and sex. Where available, HLA class I and class II types were taken from metadata supplied by the sample provider and were not determined by assay-based typing. The repertoires were released in a freely available public database intended as a resource for research on the immune response to SARS-CoV-2. The prospective study material was composed of cDNA or gDNA derived from T cells, B-cell-depleted T cells, or PBMCs. Samples came from the ongoing ImmuneRACE study (first 160 participants) plus 1,254 subjects from 6 global collaborators. Study-level results and caveats: The quantity of clinical and demographic metadata differed by source and by participant and was supplied without curation.

Comment on this clone: The antigen it binds to is not known. Base-call qualities are not available, and no considerably larger clone is one nucleotide away.

The immunoSEQ Assay, a bias-controlled multiplex PCR, was used to amplify TCRbeta CDR3 regions from genomic DNA. From the authors' description of their analysis: Within the assay, amplification of reference gene primers was used to estimate how many nucleated cells each sample contained. To quantify the absolute abundance of each unique TCRbeta CDR3 rearrangement, sequence reads were collapsed and filtered. Productive Simpson clonality was computed per sample as the square root of Simpson's diversity index over productive rearrangements. What TCRdb holds here is the immuneACCESS table cut down to in-frame rearrangements. Part of the clones is not present; checked against another copy, under half of the missing clones reflect an unresolved V gene, and the others are unexplained. Clonal size and the V and J genes are those of that table, whereas D and trimming came from the DNA. In all, the sample holds roughly 41,000 clones, and around 86% of those were seen once. The biggest ten clones account for roughly 15% of the sample.

Whole blood was collected in K2EDTA tubes by collaborating institutions according to the institutions' own protocols. For TCRbeta analysis, collaborators shipped samples as frozen whole blood, isolated PBMCs, or DNA extracted from either of those sample types. V loses 5 bases at its end and J loses 6 bases; junction bases beyond the gene matches: 4. The CDR3 numbers 13 residues from cysteine through phenylalanine. Only CDR3 DNA is held: 39 bases, read in frame from base 1. Sequences LNHDA (CDR1) and SQIVND (CDR2) are obtained from the germline V gene (reference sequence). The rearranged segments are TRBV19 and TRBJ2-3, and 8 junction bases match TRBD2. The TCR sequence derives from a human donor in a cohort sampled during active COVID-19. The sequenced material came from peripheral blood. The sequence in DNA is TGTGCCAGTAGTGGTGGACTAGCTGATACGCAGTATTTT. Translated, it gives CASSGGLADTQYF.